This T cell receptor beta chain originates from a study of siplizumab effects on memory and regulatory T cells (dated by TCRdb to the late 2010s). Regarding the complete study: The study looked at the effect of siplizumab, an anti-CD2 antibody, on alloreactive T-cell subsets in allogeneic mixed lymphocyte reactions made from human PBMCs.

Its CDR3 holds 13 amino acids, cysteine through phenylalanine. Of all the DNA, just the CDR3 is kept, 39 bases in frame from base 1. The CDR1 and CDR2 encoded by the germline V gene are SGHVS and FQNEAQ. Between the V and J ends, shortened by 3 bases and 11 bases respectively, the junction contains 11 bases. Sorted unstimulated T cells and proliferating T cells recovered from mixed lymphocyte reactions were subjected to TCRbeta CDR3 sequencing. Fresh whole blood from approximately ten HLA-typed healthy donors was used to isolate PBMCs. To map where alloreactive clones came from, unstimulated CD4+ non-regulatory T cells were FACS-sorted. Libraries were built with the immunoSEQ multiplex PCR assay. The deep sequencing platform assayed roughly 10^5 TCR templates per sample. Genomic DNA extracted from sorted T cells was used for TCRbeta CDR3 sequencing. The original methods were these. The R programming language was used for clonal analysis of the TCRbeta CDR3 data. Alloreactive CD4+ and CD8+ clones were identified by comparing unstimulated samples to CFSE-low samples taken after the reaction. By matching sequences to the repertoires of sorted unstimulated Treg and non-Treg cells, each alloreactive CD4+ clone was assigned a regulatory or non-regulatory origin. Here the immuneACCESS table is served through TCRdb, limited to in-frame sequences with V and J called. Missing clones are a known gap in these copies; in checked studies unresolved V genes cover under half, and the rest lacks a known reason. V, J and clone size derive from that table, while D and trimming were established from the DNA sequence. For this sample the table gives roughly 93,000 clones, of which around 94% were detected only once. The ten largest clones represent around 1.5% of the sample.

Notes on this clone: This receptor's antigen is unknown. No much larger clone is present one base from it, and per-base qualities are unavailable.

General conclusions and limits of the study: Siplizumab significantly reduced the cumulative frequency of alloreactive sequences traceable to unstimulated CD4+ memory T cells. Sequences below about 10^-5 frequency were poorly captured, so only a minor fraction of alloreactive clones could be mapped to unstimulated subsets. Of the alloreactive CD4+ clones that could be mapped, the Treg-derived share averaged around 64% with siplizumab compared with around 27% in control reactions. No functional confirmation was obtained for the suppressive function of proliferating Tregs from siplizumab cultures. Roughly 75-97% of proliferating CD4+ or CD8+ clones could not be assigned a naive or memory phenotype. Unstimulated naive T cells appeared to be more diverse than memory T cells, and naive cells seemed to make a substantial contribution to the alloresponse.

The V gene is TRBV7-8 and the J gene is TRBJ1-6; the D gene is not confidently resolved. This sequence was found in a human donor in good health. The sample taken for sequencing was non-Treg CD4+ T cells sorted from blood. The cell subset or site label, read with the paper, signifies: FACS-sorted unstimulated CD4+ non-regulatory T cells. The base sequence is TGTGCCAGCAGCTTGAGGTCTGTGACACCCCTCCACTTT. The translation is CASSLRSVTPLHF.